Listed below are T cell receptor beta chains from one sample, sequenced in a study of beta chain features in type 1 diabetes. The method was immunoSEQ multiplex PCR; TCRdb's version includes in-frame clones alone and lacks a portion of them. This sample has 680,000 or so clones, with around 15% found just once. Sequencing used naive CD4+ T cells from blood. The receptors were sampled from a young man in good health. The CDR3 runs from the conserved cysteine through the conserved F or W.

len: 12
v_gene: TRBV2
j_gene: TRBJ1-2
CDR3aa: CASTMTGLGYTF

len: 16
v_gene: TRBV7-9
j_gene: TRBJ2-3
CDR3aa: CASSPRGQGRTDTQYF

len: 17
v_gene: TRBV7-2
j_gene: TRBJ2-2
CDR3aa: CASSLQTWGRGTGELFF

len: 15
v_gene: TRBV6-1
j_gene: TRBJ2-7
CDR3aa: CASSEAGLRRGEQYF

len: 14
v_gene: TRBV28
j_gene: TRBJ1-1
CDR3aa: CASHRGQWNTEAFF

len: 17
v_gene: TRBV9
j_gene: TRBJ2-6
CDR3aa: CASSQKRQASGANVLTF

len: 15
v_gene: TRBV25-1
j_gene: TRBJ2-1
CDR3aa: CASSLADSSYNEQFF

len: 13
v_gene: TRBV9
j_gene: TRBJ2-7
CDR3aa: CASSVDRGGEQYF

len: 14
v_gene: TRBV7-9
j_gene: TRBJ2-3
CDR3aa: CASTTGAMFDTQYF

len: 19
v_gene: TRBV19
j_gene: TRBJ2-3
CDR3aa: CASSSSGTSGRARTDTQYF

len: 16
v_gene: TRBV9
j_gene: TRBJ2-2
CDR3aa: CASSATSGVGTGELFF

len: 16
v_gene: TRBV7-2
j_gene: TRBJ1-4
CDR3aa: CASSSEYRGRNEKLFF

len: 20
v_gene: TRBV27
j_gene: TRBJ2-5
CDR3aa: CASSLSTGALAGAPQETQYF

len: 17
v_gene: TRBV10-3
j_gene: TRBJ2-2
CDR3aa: CAITTSRGLADTGELFF

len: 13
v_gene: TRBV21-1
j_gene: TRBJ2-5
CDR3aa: CASSLTGRETQYF

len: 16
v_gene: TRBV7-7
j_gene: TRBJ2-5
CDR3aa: CASSSTRPASQETQYF

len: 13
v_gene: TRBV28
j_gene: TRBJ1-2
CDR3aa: CASSAGQFYGYTF

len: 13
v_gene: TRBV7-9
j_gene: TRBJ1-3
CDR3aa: CAANRLSGNTIYF

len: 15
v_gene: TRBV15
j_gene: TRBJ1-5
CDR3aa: CATSRLLQGYQPQHF

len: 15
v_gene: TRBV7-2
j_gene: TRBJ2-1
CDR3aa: CASSLLGTAGNEQFF

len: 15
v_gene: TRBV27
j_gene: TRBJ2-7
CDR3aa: CASSTMRGTTYEQYF

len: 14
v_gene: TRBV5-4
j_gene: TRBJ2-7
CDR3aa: CASSLRLSSYEQYF

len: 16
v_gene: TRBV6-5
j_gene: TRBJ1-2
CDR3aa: CASSYIVATGLYGYTF

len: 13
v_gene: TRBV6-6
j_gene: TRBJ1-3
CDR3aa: CASFGSSGNTIYF

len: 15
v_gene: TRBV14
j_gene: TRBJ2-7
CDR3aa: CASSQNILGAYEQYF

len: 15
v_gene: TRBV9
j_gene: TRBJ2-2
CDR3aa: CASSPRTSLTGELFF

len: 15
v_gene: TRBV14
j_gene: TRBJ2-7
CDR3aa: CASSQRGRGSYEQYF